The 20 T cell receptor beta chains below all came from one sample that was sequenced in a study of blood T cell repertoires in COVID-19. The repertoire was sequenced with immunoSEQ multiplex PCR; TCRdb's copy has only in-frame clones and lacks some. Of roughly 190,000 clones in the sample, 75% to 90% are singletons; the top ten hold roughly 0.77%. The sample taken for sequencing was PBMCs or T cells enriched from blood (not recorded which). These receptors originate from a young woman who had recovered from COVID-19.

This rearrangement joins TRBV28 to TRBJ2-2; possibly TRBD2 for D (5 bases). The CDR3 runs to 15 residues. Germline CDR1 reads MDHEN; CDR2 reads SYDVKM. Between the trimmed V and J ends, which lost 2 bases and 5 bases, there was a span of 12 bases. The CDR3 spells CASSLISAGTGELFF. The CDR3 DNA follows: TGTGCCAGCAGTTTAATTAGCGCGGGTACCGGGGAGCTGTTTTTT.

The chain recombines TRBV4-2 with TRBJ2-2; 12 nucleotides match TRBD2. Germline lookup yields CDR1 LGHNA and CDR2 YNFKEQ. The CDR3 extends over 20 amino acids. V was pared by 3 bases and J by 5 bases, with 16 bases of the junction left unmatched. CDR3: CASSQGLPGLAGLFTGELFF. The CDR3 region has the DNA TGTGCCAGCAGCCAGGGTCTTCCGGGACTAGCGGGCCTTTTTACCGGGGAGCTGTTTTTT.

The rearrangement links TRBV19 to TRBJ2-7; weak D call: TRBD2 (5 bases). V dropped 1 base and J dropped 5 bases, with 15 bases sitting between them. Germline-derived CDR1 and CDR2 are LNHDA and SQIVND (reference sequence). The CDR3 length is 15 residues. CDR3 in amino acids: CASSIGTPEGDEQYF. The CDR3 DNA is TGTGCCAGTAGTATAGGCACTCCCGAGGGCGACGAGCAGTACTTC.

The rearrangement joins TRBV4-3 to TRBJ2-3; D is perhaps TRBD2 (7 bases). The V end was cut by 6 bases, the J end by 2 bases, with 18 bases between. The CDR3 length is 16 residues. Germline V gene sequence: CDR1 LGHNA, CDR2 YSLEER. CDR3 DNA: TGCGCCAGCAGTGGGGGCGCCGGGGGGACCACAGATACGCAGTATTTT. Translated: CASSGGAGGTTDTQYF.

The chain carries TRBV5-4 and TRBJ1-2; a possible D gene is TRBD1 (5 bases). The V end lost 6 bases, the J end lost 4 bases, and 13 bases lay between the germline ends. The CDR3 sequence is 13 residues long. From germline, CDR1 is SGHNT and CDR2 YYREEE (reference sequence). The CDR3 DNA reads as TGTGCCAGCACGGGACTTCTAGGCTATGGCTACACCTTC. It translates to CASTGLLGYGYTF.

The genes are TRBV4-1 and TRBJ2-7, with 11 bases aligning to TRBD2. The CDR3 is 16 residues long. CDR1 and CDR2 (germline): MGHRA, YSYEKL. V gave up 1 base and J gave up 6 bases; unmatched junction bases: 8. Here the CDR3 reads CASSQGELAGASEQYF. DNA for the CDR3: TGCGCCAGCAGCCAAGGAGAACTAGCGGGAGCTAGCGAGCAGTACTTC.

The chain employs TRBV7-6 and TRBJ2-7; TRBD1 aligns across 7 bases. The germline V gene encodes CDR1 SGHVS and CDR2 FNYEAQ. The length of the CDR3 is 17 residues. The ends lost 0 bases at V and 6 bases at J; junction bases unmatched: 14. Here the CDR3 reads CASSLAYEGAKSPEQYF. The CDR3 nucleotides read TGTGCCAGCAGCTTAGCATATGAGGGGGCGAAAAGCCCCGAGCAGTACTTC.

The chain couples TRBV5-4 to TRBJ2-7, with 7 bases that match TRBD2. J lost 0 bases, V lost 0 bases, and 9 bases had no gene match. The CDR3 covers 17 residues. Per germline, CDR1 SGHNT and CDR2 YYREEE (reference sequence). The CDR3 DNA reads TGTGCCAGCAGCTTGGCCGGGGGTCTAGCGGCCTCCTACGAGCAGTACTTC. This encodes CASSLAGGLAASYEQYF.

This clone was detected once. The rearrangement joins TRBV19 to TRBJ1-6; D not resolved. CDR3 length: 12 residues. Per germline, CDR1 LNHDA and CDR2 SQIVND (reference sequence). V was shortened by 0 bases and J by 9 bases, with 3 bases between the two germline ends. CDR3 protein: CASSIDRSPLHF. The CDR3 nucleotides read TGTGCCAGTAGTATAGATCGTTCACCCCTCCACTTT.

The chain has TRBV19 and TRBJ2-2; D remains unclear. Deletions cut 8 bases from V and 2 bases from J, with 9 bases between. CDR1 and CDR2 from the germline V gene are LNHDA and SQIVND (reference sequence). The CDR3 is made up of 13 amino acids. The CDR3 DNA reads as TGTGCCAGTCCCAACTTAAACACCGGGGAGCTGTTTTTT. The encoded protein is CASPNLNTGELFF.

The chain employs TRBV18 and TRBJ2-3, with D maybe TRBD2 (6 bases). This CDR3 is built from 15 residues. V was cut by 3 bases and J by 0 bases, with 10 bases left in between. The germline CDR1 and CDR2 sequences are KGHSH and LQKENI. The CDR3 sequence is CASSPMGTSTDTQYF. The CDR3 nucleotides read TGTGCCAGCTCACCCATGGGGACTAGCACAGATACGCAGTATTTT.

This clone occurred a few times. The chain links TRBV4-3 to TRBJ2-3, with no clear D. This CDR3 has 18 amino acids. V shed 0 bases and J shed 0 bases, with 16 bases lying between them. Per germline, CDR1 LGHNA and CDR2 YSLEER. DNA for the CDR3: TGCGCCAGCAGCCAAGATCTGAACCAACGGTCTAGCACAGATACGCAGTATTTT. Its translation is CASSQDLNQRSSTDTQYF.

The chain is built from TRBV6-5 and TRBJ1-2; 8 nucleotides align to TRBD1. The CDR3 spans 13 residues. V was pared by 5 bases and J by 6 bases, with 5 bases of the junction left unmatched. The germline CDR1 and CDR2 sequences are MNHEY and SVGAGI. The CDR3 nucleotides are TGTGCCAGCAGTAGGACAGGGAGCGATGGCTACACCTTC. This gives the protein CASSRTGSDGYTF.

This sequence joins TRBV19 and TRBJ2-5; a weak D match, TRBD1 (5 bases). There are 14 residues in the CDR3. Germline V gene lookup returns CDR1 LNHDA and CDR2 SQIVND (reference sequence). The V end lost 3 bases, the J end lost 5 bases, and 13 bases lay between the germline ends. The CDR3 DNA sequence: TGTGCCAGTAGTATGTCCCAGGGTCGGGAGACCCAGTACTTC. Residues: CASSMSQGRETQYF.

The CDR3 here is CASSLLGLRDRDTQYF. In DNA form, the CDR3 reads TGTGCCAGCAGTTTATTAGGTCTCAGGGACAGGGATACGCAGTATTTT. The chain uses TRBV28 and TRBJ2-3; 8 bases fit TRBD1. Germline assignment: CDR1 MDHEN and CDR2 SYDVKM. This CDR3 has 16 residues. The J segment lost 6 bases and the V segment lost 1 base, leaving 9 bases of the junction unmatched. The complete variable domain, with remaining parts taken from reference TRBV28 and TRBJ2-3, reads DVKVTQSSRYLVKRTGEKVFLECVQDMDHENMFWYRQDPGLGLRLIYFSYDVKMKEKGDIPEGYSVSREKKERFSLILESASTNQTSMYLCASSLLGLRDRDTQYFGPGTRLTVL.

The chain uses TRBV2 and TRBJ1-5; D call uncertain. The V end was cut by 4 bases, the J end by 0 bases, with 7 bases between. Germline-derived CDR1 and CDR2 are SNHLY and FYNNEI. The CDR3 spans 14 residues. For the CDR3, the DNA is TGTGCCAGCAGTGGGGCCCGTAGCAATCAGCCCCAGCATTTT. Protein product: CASSGARSNQPQHF.

The chain employs TRBV19 and TRBJ1-4; D perhaps matches TRBD1 (6 bases). V was shortened by 5 bases and J by 6 bases, with 28 bases between the two germline ends. CDR1 and CDR2 from the germline V gene are LNHDA and SQIVND (reference sequence). The CDR3 runs 19 residues. The CDR3 nucleotides are TGTGCCAGTAGTTATACCCGGCAGGGGCGCGCGGGGGGTGATGAAAAACTGTTTTTT. Translating gives CASSYTRQGRAGGDEKLFF.

The J gene is TRBJ1-3, the V gene TRBV5-6; TRBD1 is a possible D gene (5 bases). The CDR3 spans 15 residues. Per the germline V gene, CDR1 is SGHDT and CDR2 is YYEEEE. V was cut by 5 bases and J by 0 bases, with 12 bases left in between. CDR3 protein: CASRLGGSSGNTIYF. In DNA form, the CDR3 reads TGTGCCAGCAGACTGGGGGGGAGCTCTGGAAACACCATATATTTT.

This sequence joins TRBV6-6 and TRBJ1-4; D unresolved. Trimming cost V 4 bases and J 5 bases, with 14 bases left between them. The CDR3 is made up of 15 amino acids. Germline V gene sequence: CDR1 MNHNY, CDR2 SVGAGI (reference sequence). In DNA form, the CDR3 reads TGTGCCAGCAGTTTTTTTACCAGGCAAAATGAAAAACTGTTTTTT. Translated, it gives CASSFFTRQNEKLFF.

This rearrangement joins TRBV6-6 to TRBJ2-7; D is perhaps TRBD1 (5 bases). The CDR3 loop spans 13 amino acids. Per germline, CDR1 MNHNY and CDR2 SVGAGI (reference sequence). The germline V and J ends were trimmed by 5 bases and 2 bases, with 10 bases remaining between them. The CDR3 DNA is TGTGCCAGCAGTGGTGACAGCCCCTACGAGCAGTACTTC. It encodes CASSGDSPYEQYF.